A single sample is the source of the 18 T cell receptor beta chains below, sequenced in a study of regulatory T cells in long-lasting Graves disease. Time point: newly diagnosed GD, antithyroid drugs for less than 3 months. Scientists built the TCR library using RNA that was extracted from PBMCs. Sequencing libraries for TCR beta were prepared with iRepertoire HTBI primers and Arm-PCR of CDR3 regions. TCRdb ran MiXCR on the multiplex PCR reads and lists one entry per CDR3 protein. The sample records over 300,000 distinct CDR3 sequences, around 16% being singletons. Sequenced material: peripheral blood mononuclear cells (PBMCs), taken at new diagnosis, from a patient treated with antithyroid drugs. The receptors stem from a female donor with Graves disease.

This clonotype was counted many times. This chain connects TRBV5-4 to TRBJ1-4; no firm D call. Germline values: CDR1 SGHNT, CDR2 YYREEE (reference sequence). The CDR3 covers 13 residues. The ends were cut back, 4 bases at V and 7 bases at J, with 11 bases in the middle. The CDR3 DNA follows: TGTGCCAGCAGCCTCCCGGGTAGTGAAAAACTGTTTTTT. It yields the protein CASSLPGSEKLFF.

This clonotype came up many times. The chain has TRBV6-5 and TRBJ2-1; TRBD1 matches 10 bases. Germline V gene lookup returns CDR1 MNHEY and CDR2 SVGAGI. This CDR3 comprises 13 residues. V lost 3 bases to trimming and J lost 12 bases; unmatched junction nucleotides: 5. CDR3: CASSYGTGAMQFF. CDR3 nucleotides: TGTGCCAGCAGTTATGGGACAGGGGCGATGCAGTTCTTC.

This clonotype was observed a handful of times. The chain is built from TRBV18 and TRBJ1-5; 7 bases match TRBD1. The CDR3 consists of 14 residues. Trimming at V came to 2 bases and at J to 6 bases, leaving 4 bases not matched to a gene. The germline gives CDR1 KGHSH, CDR2 LQKENI. Written as DNA, the CDR3 is TGTGCCAGCTCACCAACAGGGGACGCTCAGCCCCAGCATTTT. It is translated as CASSPTGDAQPQHF.

This clonotype was observed many times. The CDR3 spells CSVGYSQETQYF. The CDR3 region has the DNA TGCAGCGTTGGTTATAGTCAAGAGACCCAGTACTTC. J is TRBJ2-5 and V is TRBV29-1; D is ambiguous. There are 12 residues in the CDR3. Germline V gene lookup returns CDR1 SQVTM and CDR2 ANQGSEA. V lost 4 bases and J 2 bases, leaving 8 bases between the germline ends.

This clonotype was seen many times. The chain uses TRBV30 and TRBJ2-7, with 7 nucleotides matching TRBD1. V was clipped by 1 base and J by 5 bases; unmatched bases: 5. CDR1 and CDR2 from the germline V gene are GTSNPN and SVGIG (reference sequence). CDR3 length: 13 residues. CDR3 in amino acids: CAWSGGQVHEQYF. CDR3 coding DNA: TGTGCCTGGAGTGGCGGACAGGTTCACGAGCAGTACTTC. Full variable domain (rest looked up from reference TRBV30 and TRBJ2-7): SQTIHQWPATLVQPVGSPLSLECTVEGTSNPNLYWYRQAAGRGLQLLFYSVGIGQISSEVPQNLSASRPQDRQFILSSKKLLLSDSGFYLCAWSGGQVHEQYFGPGTRLTVT.

There are a few counts of this clonotype. J is TRBJ2-4 and V is TRBV12-5, with unresolved D. This CDR3 has 15 amino acids. Trimming stripped 2 bases from V and 8 bases from J, with 16 bases between. Germline V gene lookup returns CDR1 LGHNT and CDR2 FRNRAP. For the CDR3, the DNA is TGTGCTAGTGGTTTGTATTCCTCTATTGGTGACATTCAGTACTTC. Amino acid sequence: CASGLYSSIGDIQYF.

This clonotype occurred many times. V gene TRBV6-2 or TRBV6-3 combines with J gene TRBJ1-5; D unclear. CDR1 MNHEY and CDR2 SVGEGT come from the germline V gene. V was pared by 0 bases and J by 6 bases, with 15 bases between. This CDR3 region has 16 residues. CDR3 in amino acids: CASSYSGYRQPQPQHF. Written as DNA, the CDR3 is TGTGCCAGCAGTTACTCCGGATACCGGCAGCCTCAGCCCCAGCATTTT.

This clonotype was recorded a few times. A read error is possible here, since a much larger clone lies one base away. The conserved final phenylalanine or tryptophan is absent from the CDR3, which likely points to a read error. V is TRBV27 and J is TRBJ2-5; tentative D call: TRBD2 (6 bases). The germline CDR1 and CDR2 sequences are MNHEY and SMNVEV (reference sequence). CDR3 length: 16 residues. Between the trimmed V and J ends, which lost 3 bases and 5 bases, there was a span of 19 bases. CDR3 in amino acids: CASSFVAAGPEETQYL. Here the CDR3 DNA reads TGTGCCAGCAGTTTCGTAGCGGCGGGTCCCGAGGAGACCCAGTACTTA.

This clonotype was picked up many times. The CDR3: CAIRASGGSYNEQFF. The CDR3 DNA reads as TGTGCCATCAGAGCTAGCGGGGGCTCCTACAATGAGCAGTTCTTC. The V and J genes are TRBV10-3 and TRBJ2-1; 10 positions match TRBD2. The V segment lost 6 bases and the J segment 0 bases; nucleotides outside the gene matches: 2. The CDR3 has 15 residues. CDR1 is ENHRY, CDR2 SYGVKD, per germline.

J is TRBJ2-7 and V is TRBV7-2; 11 bases match TRBD2. The CDR3 spans 17 residues. Germline V gene sequence: CDR1 SGHTA, CDR2 FQGNSA. The trim removed 5 bases at V and 4 bases at J, leaving 13 bases unmatched. As DNA, the CDR3 is TGTGCCAGCAGCCTAGTCTTAGCGGGAGGGCCCGAGTACGAGCAGTACTTC. Its protein is CASSLVLAGGPEYEQYF.

This clonotype was seen many times. The chain has TRBV7-6 and TRBJ2-2; 9 bases line up with TRBD1. CDR1 is SGHVS, CDR2 FNYEAQ, per germline. The length of the CDR3 is 15 residues. The V gene end was trimmed by 2 bases and the J gene end by 7 bases; junction bases not matched to a gene: 5. Here the CDR3 DNA reads TGTGCCAGCAGCTTAACCCAGACAGGGGGCGGGGAGCTGTTTTTT. Its protein product is CASSLTQTGGGELFF.

The chain carries TRBV19 and TRBJ1-1, with D perhaps TRBD1 (5 bases). This CDR3 is built from 13 residues. V lost 6 bases to trimming and J lost 3 bases, with 11 bases between them. In germline, CDR1 is LNHDA, CDR2 SQIVND (reference sequence). This CDR3 reads CASRVLGDTEAFF. The CDR3 nucleotides read TGTGCCAGTAGGGTCCTGGGGGACACTGAAGCTTTCTTT.

The V and J genes are TRBV29-1 and TRBJ1-1; D not resolved. The CDR3 is 12 amino acids. Germline V gene lookup returns CDR1 SQVTM and CDR2 ANQGSEA. Trimming pared 4 bases from V and 7 bases from J, leaving 13 bases between. The CDR3 bases are TGCAGCGTTGGAGGGCACGTCGATGAAGCTTTCTTT. The encoded protein is CSVGGHVDEAFF.

This chain links TRBV24-1 with TRBJ2-1; D not certain. V lost 0 bases and J lost 9, with 5 bases in between. CDR1 and CDR2 (germline): KGHDR, SFDVKD. The CDR3 runs to 12 residues. CDR3 coding DNA: TGTGCCACCAGTGATTTGGACGGTGAGCAGTTCTTC. Protein sequence: CATSDLDGEQFF.

This clonotype was seen ten or more times. V and J are TRBV20-1 and TRBJ2-7, with no clear D. Per the germline V gene, CDR1 is DFQATT and CDR2 is SNEGSKA (reference sequence). The ends were cut back, 1 base at V and 2 bases at J, with 9 bases in the middle. The CDR3 spans 13 residues. The CDR3, as DNA: TGCAGTGCTAGAGTCCCACAAGCCTACGAGCAGTACTTC. Translated, it gives CSARVPQAYEQYF.

This clonotype has a count of ten or more. The V call is TRBV7-3, the J call TRBJ1-1; D is unclear. The germline V and J ends were trimmed by 4 bases and 1 base, with 7 bases remaining between them. This CDR3 comprises 13 residues. Germline lookup yields CDR1 SGHTA and CDR2 FQGTGA. CDR3 bases: TGTGCCAGCAGCTCAGCAAGGAACACTGAAGCTTTCTTT. Residues: CASSSARNTEAFF.

This clonotype was observed at least ten times. The chain is built from TRBV2 and TRBJ1-5; the D gene is possibly TRBD1 (6 bases). The V end lost 4 bases, the J end lost 2 bases, and 12 bases lay between the germline ends. The CDR3 is made up of 15 amino acids. Germline assignment: CDR1 SNHLY and CDR2 FYNNEI. CDR3 amino acids: CASSAVRGGNQPQHF. CDR3 in DNA: TGTGCCAGCAGTGCTGTCAGGGGAGGCAATCAGCCCCAGCATTTT.

A few counts support this clonotype. Here the CDR3 DNA reads TGTGCCAGCAGTCCCGCCGGTGGTCGCACAGATACGCAGTATTTT. It specifies CASSPAGGRTDTQYF. The gene calls are TRBV12-3 or TRBV12-4 and TRBJ2-3; D is ambiguous. Trimming took 5 bases from V and 1 from J, leaving 13 bases between them. The CDR3 has 15 amino acids.